Each of the 7 T cell receptor delta chains below was sequenced from the same sample in a study of gamma-delta chains in newborns, infants, children. TCRdb called clones from the reads again using CATT. The table includes about 4,100 delta-chain clones, under 0.7% detected once. The sequenced material came from blood. All receptors come from a child who was a newborn, infant or young child, either healthy, febrile or measles-vaccinated (not recorded which).

Comments on this clone: The TCRdb protein comes from a much larger clone and disagrees with this DNA's translation at residue 13, likely due to a read error; the protein given here is derived from the DNA. This rearrangement joins TRDV2 to TRDJ2; no definite D call. Germline V lookup: CDR1 GEAIGNYY, CDR2 EKD. The CDR3 is 15 amino acids. The DNA for the CDR3 is TGTGCCTGTGACACCAAGAGGTCTTTGACAGCACAACCCTTCTTT. It specifies CACDTKRSLTAQPFF.

Points on this clone: A far larger clone differs by one base, so this is likely a read error. The sample has other DNA sequences that encode this CDR3 too. J is TRDJ2 and V is TRDV2, with 12 bases matching TRDD3. The CDR3 spans 16 residues. In germline, CDR1 is GEAIGNYY, CDR2 EKD. The CDR3 sequence: CACDVLGDTLTAQLFF. The CDR3 DNA follows: TGTGCCTGTGACGTACTGGGGGATACTTTGACAGCACAGCTCTTCTTT.

There are a few counts of this clone. This likely reflects a read error, since a far larger clone is one base away. The same CDR3 can be traced to other DNA sequences in this sample. The rearrangement uses TRDV2 and TRDJ3, with 11 nucleotides matching TRDD3. Looked up from germline, CDR1 is GEAIGNYY and CDR2 is EKD. V lost 0 bases and J lost 4; bases outside the gene matches: 7. The CDR3 consists of 19 residues. CDR3: CACDTVLGDSSWDTRQMFF. The CDR3 DNA reads as TGTGCCTGTGACACCGTACTGGGGGATAGCTCTTGGGACACCCGACAGATGTTTTTC.

Of note for this clone: A far bigger clonotype differs at one base, so this is likely a read error. This CDR3 is also generated by other DNA sequences in the sample. V gene TRDV2 combines with J gene TRDJ1; D uncertain. The CDR3 totals 14 residues. Trimming took 2 bases from V and 1 from J, leaving 10 bases between them. In germline, CDR1 is GEAIGNYY, CDR2 EKD. Here the CDR3 reads CACDSGYSTDKLIF. Here the CDR3 DNA reads TGTGCCTGTGACAGTGGGTATTCCACCGATAAACTCATCTTT.

This clone has a handful of counts. It differs at one base from a far larger clone, so likely a read error. Other DNA sequences in this specimen translate into the identical CDR3. This chain connects TRDV2 to TRDJ2; 11 nucleotides line up with TRDD3. The CDR3 covers 14 residues. CDR1 and CDR2 from the germline V gene are GEAIGNYY and EKD. Trimming cost V 0 bases and J 8 bases; bases outside gene matches: 1. The CDR3 DNA follows: TGTGCCTGTGACACCGTGGGGGATACGGCACAACTCTTCTTT. It encodes CACDTVGDTAQLFF.

This clone was counted between two and nine times. A clone one base away is much larger, so this may be a read error. Within the sample, other DNA sequences also encode this same CDR3. This chain joins TRDV2 and TRDJ1; 10 bases match TRDD3. The CDR3 covers 17 residues. Trimming at V came to 0 bases and at J to 3 bases, leaving 9 bases not matched to a gene. Germline values: CDR1 GEAIGNYY, CDR2 EKD. CDR3 region: CACDTRVRGIRPDKLIF. In DNA form, the CDR3 reads TGTGCCTGTGACACCCGTGTAAGGGGGATACGTCCCGATAAACTCATCTTT.

Remarks on this clone: A far bigger clonotype differs at one base, so this is likely a read error. At the DNA level, this CDR3 is encoded by other sequences in the same sample as well. V is TRDV2 and J is TRDJ3, with 10 bases matching TRDD3. Germline lookup yields CDR1 GEAIGNYY and CDR2 EKD. CDR3 length equals 17 residues. CDR3 sequence reads: CACDTGGYSWDTRQMFF. The CDR3 DNA sequence: TGTGCCTGTGACACTGGGGGATACTCCTGGGACACCCGACAGATGTTCTTC.